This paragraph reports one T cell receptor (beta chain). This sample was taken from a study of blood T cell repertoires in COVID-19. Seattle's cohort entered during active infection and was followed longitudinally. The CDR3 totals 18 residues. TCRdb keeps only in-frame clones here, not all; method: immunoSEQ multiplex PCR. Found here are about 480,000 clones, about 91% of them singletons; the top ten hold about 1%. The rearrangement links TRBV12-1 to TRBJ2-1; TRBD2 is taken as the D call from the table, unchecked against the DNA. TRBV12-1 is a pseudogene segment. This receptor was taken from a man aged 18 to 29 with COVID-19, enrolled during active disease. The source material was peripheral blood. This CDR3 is CASSFDARTSGSHHEQFF. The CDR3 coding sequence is TGTGCCAGCAGCTTTGACGCAAGGACTAGCGGGAGCCATCATGAGCAGTTCTTC.